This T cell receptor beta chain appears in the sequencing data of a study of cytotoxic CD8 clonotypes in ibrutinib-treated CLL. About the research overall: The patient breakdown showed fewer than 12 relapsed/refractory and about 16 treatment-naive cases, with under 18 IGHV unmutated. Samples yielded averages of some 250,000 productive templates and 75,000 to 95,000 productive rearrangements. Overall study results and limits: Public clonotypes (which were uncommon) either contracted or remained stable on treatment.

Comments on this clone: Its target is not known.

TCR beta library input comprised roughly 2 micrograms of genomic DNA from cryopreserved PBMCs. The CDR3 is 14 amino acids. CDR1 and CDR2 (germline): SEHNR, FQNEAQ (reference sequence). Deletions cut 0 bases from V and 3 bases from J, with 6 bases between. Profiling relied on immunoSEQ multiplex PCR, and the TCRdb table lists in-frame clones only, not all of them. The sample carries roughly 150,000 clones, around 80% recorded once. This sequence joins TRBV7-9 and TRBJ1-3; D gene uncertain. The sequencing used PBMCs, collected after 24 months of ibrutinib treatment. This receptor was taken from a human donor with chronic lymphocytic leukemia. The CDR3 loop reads CASSLADRGNTIYF. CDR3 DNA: TGTGCCAGCAGCTTAGCCGACCGTGGAAACACCATATATTTT.